The present T cell receptor (beta chain) was sequenced within a study of T-cell reconstitution after alpha-beta-depleted transplantation in children. Findings of the study overall: It was reported that alpha-beta T cells came from several hundred expanded graft clones (about two months after transplant). It was newly produced T cells that mostly accounted for T-cell counts and diversity one year after transplant. Surviving thymic progenitors and recipient T cells were the source of high TCRbeta diversity at day 60 in some patients.

Unique molecular identifiers were used to barcode this TCRbeta library. TCRdb called the PCR reads again in MiXCR, with one record for every CDR3 protein. This sample has about 440,000 distinct CDR3 sequences, with around two fifths found just once. With 6 bases clipped from V and 7 bases from J, the junction kept 18 bases outside the gene matches. This CDR3 spans 16 amino acids. Germline values: CDR1 DFQATT, CDR2 SNEGSKA (reference sequence). At least ten counts were recorded for this clonotype. Its antigen is still unknown. This sequence joins TRBV20-1 and TRBJ2-1, with 7 bases fitting TRBD2. Sequencing used PBMCs, obtained before TCRalphabeta/CD19-depleted stem cell transplant. This clonotype was sampled from a girl aged 2 to 9 with aplastic anemia, due to receive a stem cell transplant. The CDR3 here is CSARSAEREALNEQFF. CDR3 nucleotides: TGCAGTGCCCGAAGCGCCGAGCGGGAAGCCTTGAATGAGCAGTTCTTC.